These T cell receptor beta chains were read from a single sample in a study of CD8+ T cells in alopecia areata. Sequencing was performed with immunoSEQ multiplex PCR; in TCRdb, only in-frame clones are kept and a portion is missing. The sample includes 65,000 to 75,000 clones, about 30% of them seen just once. This material consisted of CD8+ T cells sorted from blood, taken at week 4, from a patient treated with tofacitinib. The receptors here all came from a human donor with alopecia areata. Both conserved end residues are trimmed from each CDR3. D genes are given only for firm matches.

CDR3aa: SGVLGFEQY; j_gene: TRBJ2-7; d_gene: .; v_gene: TRBV29-1
CDR3aa: SVDVRQGEAGELF; j_gene: TRBJ2-2; d_gene: TRBD1; v_gene: TRBV29-1
CDR3aa: ACGQHTEAF; j_gene: TRBJ1-1; d_gene: .; v_gene: TRBV30
CDR3aa: ASSGPGALGEQF; j_gene: TRBJ2-1; d_gene: .; v_gene: TRBV10-1
CDR3aa: ACLSDRVNYGYT; j_gene: TRBJ1-2; d_gene: TRBD1; v_gene: TRBV30
CDR3aa: ASVTGIPEAF; j_gene: TRBJ1-1; d_gene: TRBD1; v_gene: TRBV2
CDR3aa: AWRQIWETQY; j_gene: TRBJ2-5; d_gene: .; v_gene: TRBV30
CDR3aa: AWTPSGRSGSTDTQY; j_gene: TRBJ2-3; d_gene: TRBD2; v_gene: TRBV30
CDR3aa: TSSYRSLWQH; j_gene: TRBJ1-5; d_gene: .; v_gene: TRBV1
CDR3aa: ASSYSGRGETQY; j_gene: TRBJ2-5; d_gene: .; v_gene: TRBV6-6
CDR3aa: ASSQALQGVGTEAF; j_gene: TRBJ1-1; d_gene: TRBD1; v_gene: TRBV4-1
CDR3aa: ASSFGGELF; j_gene: TRBJ2-2; d_gene: .; v_gene: TRBV7-9
CDR3aa: ASTPLGLEQY; j_gene: TRBJ2-7; d_gene: .; v_gene: TRBV7-9
CDR3aa: ASSEGGSSSYNEQF; j_gene: TRBJ2-1; d_gene: TRBD2; v_gene: TRBV25-1
CDR3aa: ASSRDYEQY; j_gene: TRBJ2-7; d_gene: .; v_gene: TRBV7-9
CDR3aa: SVVVHTGYPDTQY; j_gene: TRBJ2-3; d_gene: .; v_gene: TRBV29-1
CDR3aa: ASSHDSIYNEQF; j_gene: TRBJ2-1; d_gene: .; v_gene: TRBV5-5
CDR3aa: SVETGEDTGELF; j_gene: TRBJ2-2; d_gene: TRBD1; v_gene: TRBV29-1
CDR3aa: ASSFLTHTEAF; j_gene: TRBJ1-1; d_gene: .; v_gene: TRBV28
CDR3aa: ASSPGWASGNEQF; j_gene: TRBJ2-1; d_gene: TRBD2; v_gene: TRBV4-3
CDR3aa: ASSFDRVSGHNEQF; j_gene: TRBJ2-1; d_gene: TRBD1; v_gene: TRBV2
CDR3aa: ASSQDGLLLNTEAF; j_gene: TRBJ1-1; d_gene: .; v_gene: TRBV4-1
CDR3aa: ASSQGTGPYEQY; j_gene: TRBJ2-7; d_gene: .; v_gene: TRBV4-1
CDR3aa: ASSLGTGVYEQY; j_gene: TRBJ2-7; d_gene: TRBD1; v_gene: TRBV14
CDR3aa: ASSEGGQPQH; j_gene: TRBJ1-5; d_gene: .; v_gene: TRBV13
CDR3aa: ASRLAGGYNEQF; j_gene: TRBJ2-1; d_gene: TRBD2; v_gene: TRBV5-1
CDR3aa: ASSLERGWGYT; j_gene: TRBJ1-2; d_gene: .; v_gene: TRBV5-1
CDR3aa: ASSQDGGGNQPQH; j_gene: TRBJ1-5; d_gene: .; v_gene: TRBV4-3
CDR3aa: ASSVAGAGHNEQF; j_gene: TRBJ2-1; d_gene: .; v_gene: TRBV9
CDR3aa: SVGGLAGASEQF; j_gene: TRBJ2-1; d_gene: TRBD2; v_gene: TRBV29-1
CDR3aa: SVEGQGFGEQY; j_gene: TRBJ2-7; d_gene: TRBD1; v_gene: TRBV29-1
CDR3aa: ASSWEGREPL; j_gene: TRBJ2-7; d_gene: TRBD2; v_gene: TRBV5-1
CDR3aa: SVRLLSTDTQY; j_gene: TRBJ2-3; d_gene: .; v_gene: TRBV29-1
CDR3aa: SVEGQGRRNEQF; j_gene: TRBJ2-1; d_gene: .; v_gene: TRBV29-1
CDR3aa: ASRAGPEKLF; j_gene: TRBJ1-4; d_gene: .; v_gene: TRBV27
CDR3aa: ASSVGQDNPKNIQY; j_gene: TRBJ2-4; d_gene: .; v_gene: TRBV9
CDR3aa: ASSIETSGSYEQY; j_gene: TRBJ2-7; d_gene: TRBD2; v_gene: TRBV19
CDR3aa: SVVASGMSYTGELF; j_gene: TRBJ2-2; d_gene: TRBD2; v_gene: TRBV29-1
CDR3aa: ASSLAQGENEQY; j_gene: TRBJ2-7; d_gene: TRBD1; v_gene: TRBV5-6
CDR3aa: ASSLAAGSSNQPQH; j_gene: TRBJ1-5; d_gene: .; v_gene: TRBV5-6
CDR3aa: SVRLRNIQY; j_gene: TRBJ2-4; d_gene: .; v_gene: TRBV29-1
CDR3aa: SEASETDTQY; j_gene: TRBJ2-3; d_gene: .; v_gene: TRBV29-1
CDR3aa: ASSRYNPQGSPNEKLF; j_gene: TRBJ1-4; d_gene: .; v_gene: TRBV27
CDR3aa: ASSPPGAYEQY; j_gene: TRBJ2-7; d_gene: .; v_gene: TRBV18
CDR3aa: ASSQTGLEAF; j_gene: TRBJ1-1; d_gene: .; v_gene: TRBV7-6
CDR3aa: ASSGYLSQGNTGELF; j_gene: TRBJ2-2; d_gene: .; v_gene: TRBV27
CDR3aa: SVMGGEETQY; j_gene: TRBJ2-5; d_gene: .; v_gene: TRBV29-1
CDR3aa: ALSGRGIEQF; j_gene: TRBJ2-1; d_gene: TRBD2; v_gene: TRBV25-1
CDR3aa: AWSVGYEQY; j_gene: TRBJ2-7; d_gene: .; v_gene: TRBV30
CDR3aa: ASSEFSNQPQH; j_gene: TRBJ1-5; d_gene: .; v_gene: TRBV6-1